This is a list of T cell receptor beta chains from one sample in a study of shared clonotypes between healthy human individuals. Sequencing used immunoSEQ multiplex PCR; TCRdb keeps in-frame clones, though not all of them. The sample shows hundreds of thousands of clones, about 95% of them seen only once. The sequenced sample was naive CD8+ T cells sorted from blood. The source of these receptors is a woman aged 25-40 years in good health. CDR3s include the opening cysteine and the closing phenylalanine or tryptophan. A D gene is named only where the DNA matches it firmly. The size field is filled for only some rows; it gives once, few, many or a size class.

V	D	J	size	CDR3	DNA
TRBV29-1	-	TRBJ2-7	-	CSVELAITYEQYF	TGCAGCGTTGAACTAGCGATTACGTACGAGCAGTACTTC
TRBV5-1	TRBD2	TRBJ2-1	-	CASSPPSSGSDEQFF	TGCGCCAGCAGTCCACCGTCTAGCGGGAGTGATGAGCAGTTCTTC
TRBV5-1	-	TRBJ2-1	-	CASSLVADNEQFF	TGCGCCAGCAGCTTGGTAGCGGACAATGAGCAGTTCTTC
TRBV7-2	-	TRBJ1-4	-	CASSSRSGSANEKLFF	TGTGCCAGCAGCTCACGGAGCGGTTCGGCTAATGAAAAACTGTTTTTT
TRBV19	-	TRBJ2-7	-	CASSMGLAPPPYEQYF	TGTGCCAGTAGTATGGGTCTAGCGCCGCCTCCCTACGAGCAGTACTTC
TRBV7-9	-	TRBJ2-1	-	CASSSDQNNEQFF	TGTGCCAGCAGCTCCGACCAAAACAATGAGCAGTTCTTC
TRBV13	-	TRBJ2-7	-	CASSLEATYEQYF	TGTGCCAGCAGCTTAGAGGCGACCTACGAGCAGTACTTC
TRBV5-6	-	TRBJ1-2	-	CASSPGSNYGYTF	TGTGCCAGCAGCCCCGGGAGCAACTATGGCTACACCTTC
TRBV28	-	TRBJ2-1	once	CASSFPASHEQFF	TGTGCCAGCAGTTTTCCGGCTAGCCATGAGCAGTTCTTC
TRBV28	-	TRBJ1-4	-	CASSLEVATNEKLFF	TGTGCCAGCAGTTTAGAGGTTGCAACTAATGAAAAACTGTTTTTT
TRBV27	-	TRBJ2-7	-	CASSWGASVNYEQYF	TGTGCCAGCAGTTGGGGGGCTAGCGTAAACTACGAGCAGTACTTC
TRBV4-1	-	TRBJ1-5	once	CASSQSLGGDNQPQHF	TGCGCCAGCAGCCAAAGTCTGGGGGGTGACAATCAGCCCCAGCATTTT
TRBV18	TRBD2	TRBJ2-2	-	CASSPNPGLVGAANTGELFF	TGTGCCAGCTCACCAAACCCGGGACTAGTTGGAGCCGCGAACACCGGGGAGCTGTTTTTT
TRBV7-9	-	TRBJ1-1	-	CASRSGATEAFF	TGTGCCAGCAGGTCCGGGGCCACTGAAGCTTTCTTT
TRBV6-5	-	TRBJ1-2	-	CASSYSDRNGYTF	TGTGCCAGCAGTTACTCCGACAGAAACGGCTACACCTTC
TRBV27	TRBD1	TRBJ2-7	-	CASSLSSQGAVYEQYF	TGTGCCAGCAGTTTATCCTCACAGGGGGCCGTCTACGAGCAGTACTTC
TRBV7-9	TRBD1	TRBJ2-1	-	CASSLPGQGARNEQFF	TGTGCCAGCAGCTTACCGGGACAGGGGGCGCGAAATGAGCAGTTCTTC
TRBV7-9	-	TRBJ2-7	-	CASSSTSYEQYF	TGTGCCAGCAGCTCAACTTCCTACGAGCAGTACTTC
TRBV29-1	TRBD2	TRBJ2-1	-	CSVESFLGTSGRVNEQFF	TGCAGCGTTGAAAGCTTTTTGGGGACTAGCGGGAGGGTGAATGAGCAGTTCTTC
TRBV12-2	-	TRBJ1-3	-	CASRLVPRPFSGNTIYF	TGTGCAAGTCGCTTAGTGCCTAGGCCCTTCTCTGGAAACACCATATATTTT
TRBV27	-	TRBJ2-3	-	CASRGSLPTTQYF	TGTGCCAGCCGGGGCAGCCTCCCTACTACGCAGTATTTT
TRBV4-1	-	TRBJ2-2	-	CASSHYIRSGELFF	TGCGCCAGCAGCCACTATATAAGGTCCGGGGAGCTGTTTTTT
TRBV5-4	-	TRBJ2-3	-	CASSLVSTQYF	TGTGCCAGCAGCTTGGTATCTACGCAGTATTTT
TRBV9	TRBD2	TRBJ2-1	-	CASSVQRLAGAYNEQFF	TGTGCCAGCAGCGTACAAAGATTAGCGGGAGCCTACAATGAGCAGTTCTTC
TRBV27	TRBD1	TRBJ1-3	-	CASSLAGGGNTIYF	TGTGCCAGCAGTTTAGCAGGGGGTGGAAACACCATATATTTT
TRBV28	-	TRBJ2-1	-	CASSTTLGHYYNEQFF	TGTGCCAGCAGTACAACTCTCGGACACTACTACAATGAGCAGTTCTTC
TRBV7-9	-	TRBJ2-2	-	CASSPYQQWDTGELFF	TGTGCCAGCAGCCCCTACCAACAATGGGACACCGGGGAGCTGTTTTTT
TRBV15	TRBD2	TRBJ2-5	-	CATSSLAGVKETQYF	TGTGCCACCAGCAGCCTAGCGGGAGTGAAGGAGACCCAGTACTTC
TRBV6-1	-	TRBJ2-2	-	CASSDAPGELFF	TGTGCCAGCAGTGACGCCCCCGGGGAGCTGTTTTTT